This entry features one T cell receptor beta chain sequence. Its antigen remains unknown. The data stem from a study of identical twins. Broader study findings: Fewer insertions characterized abundant cord blood beta clonotypes, whereas memory repertoires showed none.

MiXCR was run by TCRdb on the 5' RACE reads, yielding one entry per CDR3 protein. This table has under 800,000 distinct CDR3 sequences, around 20% appearing once. The sample was also reused in another study, on T cells expressing NK-cell markers. That source adds: The sorts in several experiments were restricted to alpha-beta TCR T cells by an anti-gamma-delta TCR antibody.

Sequencing was carried out using PBMCs. The origin of this receptor is a woman aged 18-29 years in good health.

CDR3 bases: TGCAGCGTTGTGGGGGCGGGGGGGCCCGGCGAAAACTACAATGAGCAGTTCTTC. Its protein product is CSVVGAGGPGENYNEQFF. The chain uses TRBV29-1 and TRBJ2-1, with 9 bases that match TRBD2. The CDR3 runs to 18 residues. Germline V gene sequence: CDR1 SQVTM, CDR2 ANQGSEA. J lost 3 bases, V lost 4 bases, and 16 bases had no gene match.